Below, 25 T cell receptor beta chains from the same sample are listed, as sequenced in a study of tumor-infiltrating lymphocytes in primary liver carcinoma. TCR beta cDNA was reverse-transcribed from 450 to 500 ng of total RNA. The reaction used a constant-region primer and ProtoScript II reverse transcriptase. Amplification in three nested multiplex PCR rounds with slightly modified ARM-PCR gave rise to TCR beta libraries. TRBV1-TRBV30 forward primers and a C-beta reverse primer were used in the first two PCR rounds, which each ran for about 9 cycles. One entry per CDR3 protein, called by TCRdb with MiXCR from the multiplex PCR reads. The sample lists about 330,000 distinct CDR3 sequences; around three fifths were seen once. Germline DNA was also extracted, and blood RNA derived from unsorted whole blood. Source material: peripheral blood. The origin of the receptors is a man aged 35-49 years with primary liver carcinoma and hepatitis B virus infection.

On this clonotype: An end of the junction differs from the germline gene, which may be a read error. The genes are TRBV5-1 and TRBJ2-6, with D perhaps given as TRBD1 or TRBD2 (5 bases each). The CDR3 contains 16 residues. The V gene's germline CDR1 is SGHRS and CDR2 YFSETQ. This chain's CDR3 is CASRPRGSSGVNVLTF. The CDR3 DNA reads as TGCGCCAGCAGGCCCCGGGGCAGCTCTGGGGTCAACGTCCTGACCTTC.

Only a few counts were recorded for this clonotype. V gene TRBV2 combines with J gene TRBJ1-1; D is unresolved. Germline CDR1 reads SNHLY; CDR2 reads FYNNEI. CDR3 length: 16 residues. Between the trimmed V and J ends, which lost 6 bases and 1 base, there was a span of 18 bases. The CDR3 coding sequence is TGTGCCAGCAGGGAACCTCTAGACCGTCCGAACACTGAAGCTTTCTTT. It is translated as CASREPLDRPNTEAFF.

The rearrangement links TRBV28 to TRBJ2-5, with no clear D. From germline, CDR1 is MDHEN and CDR2 SYDVKM. This CDR3 contains 13 residues. The ends were cut back, 3 bases at V and 5 bases at J, with 10 bases in the middle. The CDR3 DNA reads TGTGCCAGCAGTTTGTCCGACCCTGAGACCCAGTACTTC. Its translation is CASSLSDPETQYF.

About this clonotype itself: The CDR3 does not close with the conserved phenylalanine or tryptophan, likely indicating a read error. The chain is built from TRBV28 and TRBJ2-7, with D unclear. Germline V lookup: CDR1 MDHEN, CDR2 SYDVKM. This CDR3 has 15 residues. V gave up 2 bases and J gave up 3 bases, with 14 bases separating them. CDR3 sequence reads: CASSLTPRTVYEQYL. CDR3 in DNA: TGTGCCAGCAGTTTAACCCCTCGGACGGTCTACGAGCAGTACTTA.

With regard to this clonotype: The junction departs from the called germline gene at one end, perhaps through a read error. The genes are TRBV11-2 and TRBJ2-1; TRBD2 matches 7 bases. CDR1 is SGHAT, CDR2 FQNNGV, per germline. The CDR3 is 16 residues long. This chain's CDR3 is CARSLPGLGPDNEQFF. CDR3 sequence (DNA): TGTGCCAGGAGCTTACCCGGACTAGGGCCTGACAATGAGCAGTTCTTC.

In its sample, this clonotype was seen once. The CDR3 DNA reads as TGTGCCAGCAGCTTGGCCCTCCTCTACGGACAGTACTTC. Amino acid sequence: CASSLALLYGQYF. This chain uses TRBV11-2 with TRBJ2-7; D remains unclear. CDR3 length equals 13 residues. V lost 3 bases to trimming and J lost 10 bases, with 16 bases between them. Germline CDR1 and CDR2: SGHAT and FQNNGV.

The chain uses TRBV28 and TRBJ2-6; D gene ambiguous. This CDR3 contains 16 residues. Germline lookup yields CDR1 MDHEN and CDR2 SYDVKM. Trimming removed 4 bases at V and 0 bases at J, with 10 bases between. CDR3 nucleotide sequence: TGTGCCAGCAGTTGGGTCAGCCCCTCTGGGGCCAACGTCCTGACTTTC. This codes for CASSWVSPSGANVLTF.

The CDR3 coding sequence is TGTGCCAGCAGTCGGGGGACAGGGGATACCCCCTACGAGCAGTACTTC. Translating it yields CASSRGTGDTPYEQYF. V is TRBV11-2 and J is TRBJ2-7; 10 nucleotides match TRBD1. The CDR3 has 16 amino acids. Germline lookup yields CDR1 SGHAT and CDR2 FQNNGV. The ends lost 6 bases at V and 2 bases at J; junction bases unmatched: 10.

This chain uses TRBV6-2 or TRBV6-3 with TRBJ2-7; D is possibly TRBD1 (5 bases). In germline, CDR1 is MNHEY, CDR2 SVGEGT. Trimming took 6 bases from V and 3 from J, leaving 18 bases between them. The CDR3 is 15 amino acids. CDR3 in amino acids: CASRPLGALGYEQYF. In DNA form, the CDR3 reads TGTGCCAGCAGGCCCCTTGGGGCACTGGGCTACGAGCAGTACTTC.

This clonotype occurred a few times. The chain couples TRBV24-1 to TRBJ2-1; 8 bases match TRBD2. Germline lookup yields CDR1 KGHDR and CDR2 SFDVKD. V shed 4 bases and J 4 bases; nucleotides not matched to a gene: 8. The CDR3 loop spans 16 amino acids. CDR3 bases: TGTGCCACCAGTGACCCAGGGACTAGGGGATACAATGAGCAGTTCTTC. Amino acids: CATSDPGTRGYNEQFF.

In its sample, this clonotype was seen many times. The chain employs TRBV4-2 and TRBJ2-7; D may be TRBD2 (6 bases). The V gene's germline CDR1 is LGHNA and CDR2 YNFKEQ. Trimming took 1 base from V and 2 from J, leaving 12 bases between them. The CDR3 contains 15 residues. In DNA, the CDR3 is TGTGCCAGCAGCCAAGGTCGGGGAGGACCCTACGAGCAGTACTTC. Translating gives CASSQGRGGPYEQYF.

Notes on this clonotype: The junction and the germline gene differ at one end; a read error may be behind it. The chain has TRBV12-3 or TRBV12-4 and TRBJ2-3; D call uncertain. The CDR3 covers 13 residues. The CDR3 spells CASSLLRTNTQYF. Written as DNA, the CDR3 is TGTGCCAGCAGTTTACTGCGCACAAATACGCAGTATTTT.

Notes on this clonotype: This may be a read error: a much more frequent sequence differs by one nucleotide. The V and J genes are TRBV4-1 and TRBJ2-7; 10 positions match TRBD2. Germline CDR1 reads MGHRA; CDR2 reads YSYEKL. The V gene end was trimmed by 4 bases and the J gene end by 2 bases; junction bases not matched to a gene: 11. The CDR3 contains 17 residues. The CDR3: CASSRTVTSGSTYEQYF. The CDR3 DNA is TGCGCCAGCAGCCGAACCGTGACTAGCGGGTCGACCTACGAGCAGTACTTC.

The chain recombines TRBV28 with TRBJ1-5; D unresolved. The CDR3 totals 17 residues. The V end lost 5 bases, the J end lost 0 bases, and 17 bases lay between the germline ends. CDR1 is MDHEN, CDR2 SYDVKM, per germline. In DNA, the CDR3 is TGTGCCAGCAGTCCCCTGTTCCATTCTCATAGCAATCAGCCCCAGCATTTT. Translated, it gives CASSPLFHSHSNQPQHF.

V is TRBV11-2 and J is TRBJ1-6; D unclear. Germline lookup yields CDR1 SGHAT and CDR2 FQNNGV. The CDR3 totals 11 residues. V was shortened by 8 bases and J by 11 bases, with 10 bases between the two germline ends. CDR3 in amino acids: CASFSTTPLHF. The CDR3 DNA is TGTGCCAGCTTTTCGACAACACCCCTCCACTTT.

V and J are TRBV6-1 and TRBJ2-1; 7 bases agree with TRBD2. There are 14 residues in the CDR3. The V gene's germline CDR1 is MNHNS and CDR2 SASEGT. CDR3 loop: CAGESGGSDNEQFF. CDR3 coding DNA: TGTGCAGGAGAATCCGGCGGGAGCGATAATGAGCAGTTCTTC.

This clonotype was counted at least ten times. The chain joins TRBV12-3 or TRBV12-4 to TRBJ2-1; D tentatively reads TRBD1 or TRBD2 (5 bases each). Trimming took off 2 bases at V and 6 bases at J, with 14 bases between the two ends. This CDR3 comprises 15 residues. As DNA, the CDR3 is TGTGCCAGCAGTTTAATTCAAGCAGGGAGCAATGAGCAGTTCTTC. Amino acid sequence: CASSLIQAGSNEQFF.

This clonotype was picked up a small number of times. This rearrangement joins TRBV5-6 to TRBJ1-1; D ambiguous. The V and J ends lost 1 base and 0 bases respectively, with 7 bases between them. Germline CDR1 and CDR2: SGHDT and YYEEEE. CDR3 length: 14 residues. CDR3 sequence: CASSLYEMNTEAFF. CDR3 sequence (DNA): TGTGCCAGCAGCTTGTACGAAATGAACACTGAAGCTTTCTTT. Full variable domain (outside the CDR3, taken from reference TRBV5-6 and TRBJ1-1): DAGVTQSPTHLIKTRGQQVTLRCSPKSGHDTVSWYQQALGQGPQFIFQYYEEEERQRGNFPDRFSGHQFPNYSSELNVNALLLGDSALYLCASSLYEMNTEAFFGQGTRLTVV.

For this clonotype: A much larger clone lies one base from this, so it may be a read error. The chain recombines TRBV12-3 or TRBV12-4 with TRBJ1-2; tentatively, D is TRBD1 (6 bases). The CDR3 has 13 amino acids. The chain's CDR3 is CVSSPQGYYGYTF. CDR3 coding DNA: TGTGTCAGCAGCCCACAGGGATACTATGGCTACACCTTC.

This chain uses TRBV6-5 with TRBJ2-2, with 9 bases identical to TRBD1. Unmatched junction bases numbered 1, after V lost 1 base and J lost 4 bases. Germline V gene data show CDR1 as MNHEY and CDR2 as SVGAGI. The CDR3 is made up of 15 amino acids. CDR3 loop: CASSYLTGGTGELFF. CDR3 in DNA: TGTGCCAGCAGTTACTTGACAGGGGGCACCGGGGAGCTGTTTTTT.

The chain has TRBV25-1 and TRBJ1-4; 7 bases map to TRBD1. The germline CDR1 and CDR2 sequences are MGHDK and SYGVNS. The length of the CDR3 is 14 residues. Trimming removed 4 bases from V and 6 bases from J; junction bases left unmatched: 5. Written as DNA, the CDR3 is TGTGCCAGCAGTGTGAGGGGGCCCCATGAAAAACTGTTTTTT. Encoded protein: CASSVRGPHEKLFF. The full variable domain, rest sourced from reference TRBV25-1 and TRBJ1-4, is EADIYQTPRYLVIGTGKKITLECSQTMGHDKMYWYQQDPGMELHLIHYSYGVNSTEKGDLSSESTVSRIRTEHFPLTLESARPSHTSQYLCASSVRGPHEKLFFGSGTQLSVL.

Concerning this clonotype itself: The CDR3 does not end in the conserved phenylalanine or tryptophan, so this is likely a read error. This chain uses TRBV11-2 with TRBJ2-5; tentatively, D is TRBD2 (6 bases). The CDR3 contains 12 residues. Germline V gene data show CDR1 as SGHAT and CDR2 as FQNNGV. Trimming removed 1 base from V and 11 bases from J, with 11 bases in between. CDR3 sequence (DNA): TGTGCCAGCAGCTTAGGGGGGGTCGGACAGTACATC. This encodes CASSLGGVGQYI.

In the case of this clonotype: A much larger clone lies one base from this, so it may be a read error. V usage is TRBV6-1 and J usage is TRBJ2-1, with D maybe TRBD1 (6 bases). Germline values: CDR1 MNHNS, CDR2 SASEGT. Trimming shortened V by 4 bases and J by 6 bases, and 16 bases separated the two germline ends. The CDR3 loop spans 15 amino acids. The chain's CDR3 is CASSGRDIRINEQFF. The CDR3 nucleotides read TGTGCCAGCAGTGGCCGGGACATCCGGATCAATGAGCAGTTCTTC.

V usage is TRBV7-8 and J usage is TRBJ2-7, with D possibly matching TRBD2 (7 bases). The CDR3 is 18 residues long. Trimming took 1 base from V and 0 from J, leaving 19 bases between them. Looked up from germline, CDR1 is SGHVS and CDR2 is FQNEAQ. CDR3 DNA: TGTGCCAGCAGCTTAGAGGGGGGAGGGGCGTCGAGCTCCTACGAGCAGTACTTC. It yields the protein CASSLEGGGASSSYEQYF. Drawing the rest from reference TRBV7-8 and TRBJ2-7, the complete variable domain is GAGVSQSPRYKVAKRGQDVALRCDPISGHVSLFWYQQALGQGPEFLTYFQNEAQLDKSGLPSDRFFAERPEGSVSTLKIQRTQQEDSAVYLCASSLEGGGASSSYEQYFGPGTRLTVT.

The table lists this clonotype with many counts. This chain connects TRBV4-2 to TRBJ2-3, with TRBD1 matching 11 bases. The V gene end was trimmed by 2 bases and the J gene end by 6 bases; junction bases not matched to a gene: 4. The CDR3 covers 15 residues. Germline V gene sequence: CDR1 LGHNA, CDR2 YNFKEQ. CDR3 nucleotides: TGTGCCAGCAGCCAAACGGACAGGGGGCCGGATACGCAGTATTTT. This encodes CASSQTDRGPDTQYF.